This TCR beta chain appears in the sequencing data of a study of T cells in localized non-small cell lung cancer. Regarding the study as a whole: Analysis by sequencing included only one tumor region, so heterogeneity remains possible. A raised T cell density in blood coincided with lengthier overall survival.

CDR1 is MNHNS and CDR2 is SASEGT in the germline V gene. The CDR3 has 14 residues. Between the trimmed V and J ends, which lost 2 bases and 4 bases, there was a span of 11 bases. As regards this clone: Antigen specificity is unknown.

Using immunoSEQ multiplex PCR, the repertoire was profiled, and TCRdb retains in-frame clones only, with some absent. Among 45,000 to 60,000 clones listed, 86% were seen once. The source material was PBMCs, sampled before any cancer treatment. The receptor's source is a man between 40 and 70 years old with stage II lung adenocarcinoma. V is TRBV6-1 and J is TRBJ1-1, with D perhaps TRBD1 (5 bases). The DNA for the CDR3 is TGTGCCAGCAGTGAAAGTCGGGGGAGCACTGAAGCTTTCTTT. It encodes CASSESRGSTEAFF.